These T cell receptor beta chains were read from a single sample in a study of shared clonotypes between healthy human individuals. The table came from immunoSEQ multiplex PCR; TCRdb's copy has only in-frame clones and leaves some out. The table lists about 1.5 million clones, 95% to 99% of them singletons, with 0.4% to 0.45% in the top ten. Sequencing input: naive CD4+ T cells sorted from blood. These receptors were taken from a man aged 25-40 years in good health. Both conserved end residues are part of each CDR3. Fields, in order: J gene, V gene, CDR3 protein.

j_gene: TRBJ2-3; v_gene: TRBV29-1; CDR3aa: CSVDGGGRGSSTDTQYF
j_gene: TRBJ1-5; v_gene: TRBV28; CDR3aa: CASSPRHHQPQHF
j_gene: TRBJ2-5; v_gene: TRBV25-1; CDR3aa: CASSDPGLAAETQYF
j_gene: TRBJ2-1; v_gene: TRBV19; CDR3aa: CASSISVSGTSGRKNNEQFF
j_gene: TRBJ1-2; v_gene: TRBV7-8; CDR3aa: CASSPLTTGDYGYTF
j_gene: TRBJ2-1; v_gene: TRBV6-1; CDR3aa: CASSERLAEQFF
j_gene: TRBJ2-1; v_gene: TRBV11-2; CDR3aa: CASSSRTSGDYNEQFF
j_gene: TRBJ2-2; v_gene: TRBV30; CDR3aa: CAWSVLGGTGELFF
j_gene: TRBJ2-7; v_gene: TRBV5-6; CDR3aa: CASSPWERYEQYF
j_gene: TRBJ2-7; v_gene: TRBV19; CDR3aa: CASSSGTGLYEQYF
j_gene: TRBJ2-6; v_gene: TRBV5-8; CDR3aa: CASSPWTGLGGANVLTF
j_gene: TRBJ1-3; v_gene: TRBV27; CDR3aa: CASSFAGHGGNTIYF
j_gene: TRBJ2-2; v_gene: TRBV10-3; CDR3aa: CAIGEGAPNTGELFF
j_gene: TRBJ2-3; v_gene: TRBV5-4; CDR3aa: CASSLDGGRTDTQYF
j_gene: TRBJ2-5; v_gene: TRBV10-2; CDR3aa: CASRETGYLETQYF
j_gene: TRBJ2-2; v_gene: TRBV5-1; CDR3aa: CASSLGTNTGELFF
j_gene: TRBJ2-7; v_gene: TRBV19; CDR3aa: CASSFFKGQGVYEQYF
j_gene: TRBJ1-1; v_gene: TRBV6-1; CDR3aa: CASSFRDSEAFF
j_gene: TRBJ2-5; v_gene: TRBV11-1; CDR3aa: CASSFPPAEYQETQYF
j_gene: TRBJ2-7; v_gene: TRBV7-4; CDR3aa: CASSQSMDRLVHPLQYF
j_gene: TRBJ2-7; v_gene: TRBV29-1; CDR3aa: CSVGGQGKYEQYF
j_gene: TRBJ1-1; v_gene: TRBV6-5; CDR3aa: CASSSLTPYEAFF
j_gene: TRBJ2-7; v_gene: TRBV29-1; CDR3aa: CSVYRLDPYEQYF
j_gene: TRBJ2-2; v_gene: TRBV7-9; CDR3aa: CASSLALEGRGTGELFF
j_gene: TRBJ2-3; v_gene: TRBV5-1; CDR3aa: CASRWTGTESTDTQYF